This T cell receptor (beta chain) was recorded in a study of cytomegalovirus exposure and HLA in healthy donors. In the case of this clone: Its matching antigen is unknown.

After removal of 6 bases from V and 5 bases from J, the junction contained 5 bases not matched to a gene. Germline V lookup: CDR1 SQVTM, CDR2 ANQGSEA. The CDR3 has 13 amino acids. Vbeta (60) and Jbeta (13) primers were used in the PCR. Assay: immunoSEQ multiplex PCR; the TCRdb copy retains only in-frame clones and omits some. The sample carries 110,000 to 150,000 clones, 80% recorded once. Healthy donors of bone marrow made up the group. Study results and caveats: Most TCR sequences were seen very rarely across donors, but some public TCRs occurred in many.

The specimen was PBMCs. The sequence was collected from a man aged 35 to 55 in good health and CMV-seronegative. The genes are TRBV29-1 and TRBJ2-1; 9 nucleotides line up with TRBD2. The CDR3: CSVLAGLHNEQFF. DNA for the CDR3: TGCAGCGTCCTAGCGGGACTCCACAATGAGCAGTTCTTC.